Each of the 9 T cell receptor beta chains below was sequenced from the same sample in a study of T cells in Graves' hyperthyroidism and ophthalmopathy. RNA transcripts provided the source from which TCR beta CDR3 regions were amplified. RT-PCR in the first round (using the HTBI primer set) targeted the TCR CDR3. TCRdb redid the calling of the multiplex PCR reads with MiXCR, one entry per CDR3 protein. Here the sample spans roughly 700,000 distinct CDR3 sequences, around a third being singletons. The sequencing sample was made of blood. These receptors were collected from a woman between 40 and 50 years old with Graves' hyperthyroidism.

The CDR3 loop reads CATSSWDSLAYGYTF. The CDR3 nucleotides read TGTGCCACCAGCTCGTGGGACAGCCTGGCCTATGGCTACACCTTC. This rearrangement joins TRBV15 to TRBJ1-2; TRBD1 matches at 7 bases. Germline V gene lookup returns CDR1 LNHNV and CDR2 YYDKDF (reference sequence). V lost 5 bases, J lost 4 bases, and 10 bases stayed unmatched. This CDR3 has 15 amino acids.

This clonotype has a count of ten or more. This chain connects TRBV7-8 to TRBJ1-5; D is unclear. Trimming removed 1 base at V and 1 base at J, with 8 bases between. Germline V gene data show CDR1 as SGHVS and CDR2 as FQNEAQ. CDR3 size: 15 residues. The CDR3 DNA is TGTGCCAGCAGCTTAGAATGGTTGAGCAATCAGCCCCAGCATTTT. Protein product: CASSLEWLSNQPQHF.

Regarding this clonotype: A read error may produce the germline difference seen at one junction end. CDR3 in amino acids: CSVDDGAGTGTQYF. In nucleotides, the CDR3 is TGCAGCGTTGACGACGGGGCGGGAACAGGTACGCAGTATTTT. The chain uses TRBV29-1 and TRBJ2-3, with D maybe TRBD2 (6 bases). CDR1 is SQVTM and CDR2 is ANQGSEA in the germline V gene. This CDR3 is built from 14 residues.

A few counts support this clonotype. The chain carries TRBV4-3 and TRBJ1-4; D might be TRBD1 (6 bases). Germline values: CDR1 LGHNA, CDR2 YSLEER. Trimming stripped 2 bases from V and 7 bases from J, with 17 bases between. CDR3 length: 16 amino acids. The CDR3 loop reads CASSQTKPGEGEKLFF. The CDR3 DNA follows: TGCGCCAGCAGCCAAACTAAACCAGGGGAGGGTGAAAAACTGTTTTTT.

This CDR3 reads CASSRRGGFGGPQHF. DNA for the CDR3: TGTGCCAGCTCCCGTCGTGGGGGCTTCGGTGGGCCCCAGCATTTT. The J gene is TRBJ1-5, the V gene TRBV10-3; D possibly corresponds to TRBD1 (6 bases). CDR1 and CDR2 (germline): ENHRY, SYGVKD. The CDR3 has 15 amino acids. Trimming removed 10 bases from V and 9 bases from J, with 25 bases in between.

The V gene is TRBV5-1, the J gene TRBJ2-2; D is unclear. The CDR3 totals 15 residues. Trimming pared 2 bases from V and 1 base from J, leaving 9 bases between. From germline, CDR1 is SGHRS and CDR2 YFSETQ. This CDR3 reads CASSLRQENTGELFF. As DNA, the CDR3 is TGCGCCAGCAGCTTAAGGCAGGAGAACACCGGGGAGCTGTTTTTT.

The rearrangement uses TRBV30 and TRBJ1-2; D uncertain. CDR1 and CDR2 (germline): GTSNPN, SVGIG (reference sequence). The CDR3 length is 14 residues. V was pared by 6 bases and J by 6 bases, with 20 bases between. CDR3 sequence: CACITTRLSHGYTF. The CDR3 coding sequence is TGTGCCTGCATTACGACACGACTGTCTCATGGCTACACCTTC. The full variable domain, in which reference TRBV30 and TRBJ1-2 provide the parts outside the CDR3, is SQTIHQWPATLVQPVGSPLSLECTVEGTSNPNLYWYRQAAGRGLQLLFYSVGIGQISSEVPQNLSASRPQDRQFILSSKKLLLSDSGFYLCACITTRLSHGYTFGSGTRLTVV.

The chain employs TRBV20-1 and TRBJ1-1; 7 bases agree with TRBD1. The CDR3 is 15 amino acids. The trim removed 8 bases at V and 0 bases at J, leaving 12 bases unmatched. Germline V lookup: CDR1 DFQATT, CDR2 SNEGSKA (reference sequence). CDR3 sequence (DNA): TGCAGTCTTGACAGGGAAACACCCTTGAACACTGAAGCTTTCTTT. This encodes CSLDRETPLNTEAFF.

The rearrangement links TRBV5-1 to TRBJ2-7, with unresolved D. Looked up from germline, CDR1 is SGHRS and CDR2 is YFSETQ. V dropped 4 bases and J dropped 3 bases, with 17 bases sitting between them. This CDR3 contains 15 residues. In DNA form, the CDR3 reads TGCGCCAGCAGCCAAACTTCGGGCAGTATCTACGAGCAGTACTTC. Its protein is CASSQTSGSIYEQYF.